These 25 T cell receptor beta chains share one sample of origin, sequenced in a study of control samples from healthy donors and cancer patients. Measured with immunoSEQ multiplex PCR; TCRdb has only the in-frame clones, and not every one. The sample holds approximately 140,000 clones, 90% to 95% seen once. Source material: blood. Receptors were obtained from a man between 35 and 55 years old in good health.

The chain links TRBV4-1 to TRBJ1-2; TRBD1 matches at 9 bases. Losses at the gene ends were 3 bases for V and 1 base for J; bases not matched to a gene: 3. Germline V lookup: CDR1 MGHRA, CDR2 YSYEKL. This CDR3 comprises 15 residues. The CDR3 bases are TGCGCCAGCAGCCAGCCGGGACAGGGTAACTATGGCTACACCTTC. Residues: CASSQPGQGNYGYTF.

This clone occurred once. This chain uses TRBV10-2 with TRBJ1-6; 9 nucleotides line up with TRBD1. There are 16 residues in the CDR3. CDR1 and CDR2 from the germline V gene are WSHSY and SAAADI. The junction had 10 bases not matched to a gene; V was cut back by 7 bases and J by 6 bases. For the CDR3, the DNA is TGCGCCAGCACCCCAGGCGGGGACAGGGTTAATTCACCCCTCCACTTT. Translation: CASTPGGDRVNSPLHF.

The chain joins TRBV3-1 (or the pseudogene TRBV3-2) to TRBJ1-2; 12 bases map to TRBD1. The CDR3 consists of 15 residues. Germline CDR1 and CDR2: LGHDT and YNNKEL (reference sequence). After removal of 2 bases from V and 11 bases from J, the junction contained 9 bases not matched to a gene. Here the CDR3 reads CASSQSPGTGGPYTF. The CDR3 bases are TGTGCCAGCAGCCAAAGTCCCGGGACAGGGGGCCCTTACACCTTC.

The V call is TRBV4-1, the J call TRBJ2-7, with 10 bases aligning to TRBD2. V was clipped by 1 base and J by 2 bases; unmatched bases: 2. This CDR3 contains 15 residues. Germline V gene data show CDR1 as MGHRA and CDR2 as YSYEKL. The CDR3 nucleotides are TGCGCCAGCAGCCAAGTACTAGCGGGACCCTACGAGCAGTACTTC. Translation gives CASSQVLAGPYEQYF.

The chain joins TRBV28 to TRBJ2-3, with TRBD2 matching over 10 bases. The germline gives CDR1 MDHEN, CDR2 SYDVKM. The trim removed 4 bases at V and 11 bases at J, leaving 30 bases unmatched. This CDR3 is 21 amino acids long. The CDR3 nucleotides are TGTGCCAGCAGTTCCAGGGCGGGTGGTCCGGAGGTAGCGGGAGGCCCCTGGGTGCAGTATTTT. It specifies CASSSRAGGPEVAGGPWVQYF.

This clone has more than one count but fewer than ten. This chain links TRBV28 with TRBJ1-3, with TRBD1 matching 8 bases. Germline assignment: CDR1 MDHEN and CDR2 SYDVKM. Trimming at V came to 10 bases and at J to 4 bases, leaving 6 bases not matched to a gene. The CDR3 is 13 residues long. The CDR3 protein is CATETGVGNTIYF. The CDR3 region has the DNA TGTGCCACAGAGACAGGGGTCGGAAACACCATATATTTT.

The chain combines TRBV24-1 with TRBJ2-2; TRBD1 agrees at 8 bases. Germline V gene sequence: CDR1 KGHDR, CDR2 SFDVKD. V was clipped by 3 bases and J by 3 bases; unmatched bases: 2. The CDR3 runs to 15 residues. The CDR3 protein is CATSDQTGDTGELFF. CDR3 sequence (DNA): TGTGCCACCAGTGATCAGACAGGGGACACCGGGGAGCTGTTTTTT.

J is TRBJ2-3 and V is TRBV2; 10 bases agree with TRBD1. Unmatched junction bases numbered 5, after V lost 3 bases and J lost 2 bases. The CDR3 is 16 residues long. Germline assignment: CDR1 SNHLY and CDR2 FYNNEI. For the CDR3, the DNA is TGTGCCAGCAGTGAGAGGGACAGGGGTACCACAGATACGCAGTATTTT. Protein sequence: CASSERDRGTTDTQYF.

The rearrangement joins TRBV6-6 to TRBJ1-1, with D possibly matching TRBD1 (5 bases). The CDR3 has 17 amino acids. Trimming pared 5 bases from V and 6 bases from J, leaving 25 bases between. Germline-derived CDR1 and CDR2 are MNHNY and SVGAGI (reference sequence). The chain's CDR3 is CASSPGIGASLLSEAFF. Written as DNA, the CDR3 is TGTGCCAGCAGTCCAGGAATCGGGGCGTCTCTTTTATCTGAAGCTTTCTTT.

This chain uses TRBV28 with TRBJ2-1, with D perhaps matching TRBD2 (6 bases). The V and J ends lost 1 base and 0 bases respectively, with 7 bases between them. The CDR3 is made up of 15 amino acids. Germline V CDR1 and CDR2: MDHEN, SYDVKM. For the CDR3, the DNA is TGTGCCAGCAGTTTATCACTAGCCTCCTACAATGAGCAGTTCTTC. As protein: CASSLSLASYNEQFF.

In this sample, this clone turned up once. The rearrangement uses TRBV7-9 and TRBJ2-1; D gene ambiguous. The CDR3 is 13 amino acids. The germline CDR1 and CDR2 sequences are SEHNR and FQNEAQ (reference sequence). V lost 1 base and J 8 bases, leaving 9 bases between the germline ends. This chain's CDR3 is CASSLDIAHEQFF. The CDR3 DNA reads TGTGCCAGCAGCTTAGATATAGCCCATGAGCAGTTCTTC.

CDR3 nucleotide sequence: TGCGCCAGCAGCTTGGGGGGATTAAACTATGGCTACACCTTC. Residues: CASSLGGLNYGYTF. The chain couples TRBV5-1 to TRBJ1-2; D uncertain. Between the trimmed V and J ends, which lost 0 bases and 2 bases, there was a span of 8 bases. CDR3 length: 14 residues. From germline, CDR1 is SGHRS and CDR2 YFSETQ.

In regard to this clone: Distinct nucleotide sequences in the sample also encode this CDR3. The chain recombines TRBV5-1 with TRBJ2-3; no definite D call. Germline loops: CDR1 SGHRS, CDR2 YFSETQ. CDR3 length equals 14 residues. The V end was cut by 0 bases, the J end by 0 bases, with 5 bases between. The CDR3 is CASSLGRSTDTQYF. The CDR3 nucleotides are TGCGCCAGCAGCTTGGGAAGAAGCACAGATACGCAGTATTTT.

The rearrangement links TRBV3-1 (or the pseudogene TRBV3-2) to TRBJ1-1, with D maybe TRBD1 (5 bases). This CDR3 has 14 amino acids. The germline gives CDR1 LGHDT, CDR2 YNNKEL (reference sequence). V was shortened by 4 bases and J by 1 base, with 10 bases between the two germline ends. The CDR3: CASSRTGPNTEAFF. The CDR3 DNA sequence: TGTGCCAGCAGCCGTACGGGGCCGAACACTGAAGCTTTCTTT.

The CDR3 DNA is TGTGCCAGCAGTTCGGTCGAGGCGGGACTAAGCAATGAAAAACTGTTTTTT. Residues: CASSSVEAGLSNEKLFF. The rearrangement uses TRBV28 and TRBJ1-4, with D possibly matching TRBD1 (5 bases). CDR3 size: 17 residues. Trimming took 4 bases from V and 5 from J, leaving 20 bases between them. Per germline, CDR1 MDHEN and CDR2 SYDVKM. Based on the CDR3 plus reference TRBV28 and TRBJ1-4, the full variable domain is DVKVTQSSRYLVKRTGEKVFLECVQDMDHENMFWYRQDPGLGLRLIYFSYDVKMKEKGDIPEGYSVSREKKERFSLILESASTNQTSMYLCASSSVEAGLSNEKLFFGSGTQLSVL.

The chain links TRBV4-2 to TRBJ1-5, with a tentative D call TRBD1 (5 bases). Between the trimmed V and J ends, which lost 0 bases and 0 bases, there was a span of 12 bases. This CDR3 has 17 residues. Germline V CDR1 and CDR2: LGHNA, YNFKEQ. CDR3 sequence reads: CASSQDHGRDSNQPQHF. The CDR3, as DNA: TGTGCCAGCAGCCAAGATCATGGCAGGGATAGCAATCAGCCCCAGCATTTT.

The chain recombines TRBV11-2 with TRBJ1-2, with a possible D match to TRBD1 (5 bases). V lost 3 bases and J 12 bases, leaving 17 bases between the germline ends. From germline, CDR1 is SGHAT and CDR2 FQNNGV. The CDR3 is 13 amino acids. CDR3 in DNA: TGTGCCAGCAGCTTCGGGTTGGAAGGGGTGCACACCTTC. It is translated as CASSFGLEGVHTF.

The chain employs TRBV18 and TRBJ2-7, with D tentatively TRBD2 (6 bases). The CDR3 runs to 17 residues. Trimming cost V 2 bases and J 2 bases, with 19 bases left between them. Per germline, CDR1 KGHSH and CDR2 LQKENI. The CDR3 DNA reads TGTGCCAGCTCACCAAAGGGCGGGGCCACGGCCCCCTACGAGCAGTACTTC. Amino acids: CASSPKGGATAPYEQYF.

The chain recombines TRBV11-3 with TRBJ1-1; D perhaps matches TRBD1 (6 bases). The V gene's germline CDR1 is SGHNT and CDR2 YENEEA. The CDR3 extends over 21 amino acids. V was shortened by 0 bases and J by 0 bases, with 26 bases between the two germline ends. CDR3 loop: CASSLERLGRGWGRLNTEAFF. CDR3 DNA: TGTGCCAGCAGCTTAGAACGGTTGGGAAGGGGGTGGGGAAGATTGAACACTGAAGCTTTCTTT. Filled out from reference TRBV11-3 and TRBJ1-1, the complete variable domain reads EAGVVQSPRYKIIEKKQPVAFWCNPISGHNTLYWYLQNLGQGPELLIRYENEEAVDDSQLPKDRFSAERLKGVDSTLKIQPAELGDSAVYLCASSLERLGRGWGRLNTEAFFGQGTRLTVV.

This clone was observed a single time. The J gene is TRBJ2-7, the V gene TRBV12-1; TRBD2, the table's D call, lacks a check against the DNA. TRBV12-1 is marked as a pseudogene. CDR3 size: 19 residues. CDR3 coding DNA: TGTGCCAGCAGCTTTGCGGGGGGACTAGCAATTGGGAGCTCCTACGAGCAGTACTTC. This gives the protein CASSFAGGLAIGSSYEQYF.

CDR3 DNA: TGTGCCACCAGTGATCCGGGATCGGATGAAAAACTGTTTTTT. As protein: CATSDPGSDEKLFF. The chain links TRBV24-1 to TRBJ1-4; D unresolved. CDR3 length equals 14 residues. V shed 3 bases and J shed 6 bases, with 10 bases lying between them. Germline loops: CDR1 KGHDR, CDR2 SFDVKD.

The chain is built from TRBV2 and TRBJ1-4, with TRBD1 as a possible D gene (5 bases). The germline V gene encodes CDR1 SNHLY and CDR2 FYNNEI. The ends were cut back, 6 bases at V and 4 bases at J, with 12 bases in the middle. The CDR3 spans 14 residues. CDR3 in amino acids: CASSPGRNNEKLFF. The CDR3 bases are TGTGCCAGCAGCCCGGGACGGAATAATGAAAAACTGTTTTTT.

The J gene is TRBJ2-2, the V gene TRBV7-3, with no clear D. CDR1 and CDR2 (germline): SGHTA, FQGTGA. CDR3 size: 14 residues. Deletions cut 7 bases from V and 0 bases from J, with 9 bases between. CDR3 protein: CASKDGANTGELFF. The CDR3, as DNA: TGTGCCAGCAAGGACGGAGCGAACACCGGGGAGCTGTTTTTT.

The chain joins TRBV6-1 to TRBJ1-2, with TRBD1 matching 8 bases. Germline V lookup: CDR1 MNHNS, CDR2 SASEGT. Trimming at V came to 2 bases and at J to 8 bases, leaving 7 bases not matched to a gene. This CDR3 comprises 14 residues. The CDR3 spells CASSEKDRVGGYTF. In DNA form, the CDR3 reads TGTGCCAGCAGTGAAAAGGACAGGGTAGGCGGCTACACCTTC.

V usage is TRBV15 and J usage is TRBJ1-1; a weak D match, TRBD1 (6 bases). Trimming pared 3 bases from V and 1 base from J, leaving 9 bases between. The CDR3 has 14 residues. Germline CDR1 is LNHNV and CDR2 is YYDKDF (reference sequence). CDR3 sequence reads: CATSSWTANTEAFF. The CDR3 region has the DNA TGTGCCACCAGCAGTTGGACAGCGAACACTGAAGCTTTCTTT.